Shown below are 25 T cell receptor beta chains from a single sample sequenced in a study of blood T cell repertoires in COVID-19. The protocol was immunoSEQ multiplex PCR, while the TCRdb copy is restricted to in-frame clones and leaves out a portion. The sample contains 200,000 to 250,000 clones, 70% to 90% of which appear only once. The specimen was peripheral blood. These receptors all stem from a woman in her sixties or seventies with active or convalescent COVID-19.

This chain links TRBV7-2 with TRBJ2-3, with 7 bases matching TRBD1. In germline, CDR1 is SGHTA, CDR2 FQGNSA. The J segment lost 2 bases and the V segment lost 5 bases, leaving 7 bases of the junction unmatched. The CDR3 runs to 15 residues. The CDR3 reads CASSPDRVVTDTQYF. The CDR3 DNA sequence: TGTGCCAGCAGCCCCGACAGGGTCGTCACAGATACGCAGTATTTT.

The chain recombines TRBV18 with TRBJ2-1, with 10 bases fitting TRBD2. CDR1 KGHSH and CDR2 LQKENI come from the germline V gene. This CDR3 contains 15 residues. The V and J ends lost 3 bases and 8 bases, in that order; junction bases with no gene match: 7. For the CDR3, the DNA is TGTGCCAGCTCACCCGGACTAGCGGCTCGGGATGAGCAGTTCTTC. It yields the protein CASSPGLAARDEQFF. The whole variable domain, remainder taken from reference TRBV18 and TRBJ2-1, is NAGVMQNPRHLVRRRGQEARLRCSPMKGHSHVYWYRQLPEEGLKFMVYLQKENIIDESGMPKERFSAEFPKEGPSILRIQQVVRGDSAAYFCASSPGLAARDEQFFGPGTRLTVL.

This chain connects TRBV28 to TRBJ2-7, with D maybe TRBD1 (8 bases). This CDR3 has 16 amino acids. Germline CDR1 reads MDHEN; CDR2 reads SYDVKM. The V end lost 5 bases, the J end lost 3 bases, and 20 bases lay between the germline ends. In DNA, the CDR3 is TGTGCCAGCAGTCGCGGCCCGACAGGGGAGGGCTACGAGCAGTACGTC. Its protein product is CASSRGPTGEGYEQYV.

The rearrangement links TRBV21-1 to TRBJ2-2; the table's D call, TRBD2, has no DNA check behind it. TRBV21-1 is listed as a pseudogene. The CDR3 spans 13 residues. CDR3 in amino acids: CATARGDSGELFF. CDR3 bases: TGTGCCACCGCCCGAGGGGACTCCGGGGAGCTGTTTTTT.

V is TRBV2 and J is TRBJ1-2; 9 positions match TRBD1. The ends lost 4 bases at V and 7 bases at J; junction bases unmatched: 10. The CDR3 loop spans 15 amino acids. In germline, CDR1 is SNHLY, CDR2 FYNNEI. CDR3 sequence: CASSGPGQGISGYTF. The CDR3 coding sequence is TGTGCCAGCAGTGGACCGGGACAGGGAATAAGTGGCTACACCTTC.

The chain employs TRBV6-4 and TRBJ1-5; D is possibly TRBD1 (6 bases). The V and J ends lost 5 bases and 6 bases respectively, with 11 bases between them. The CDR3 covers 13 residues. CDR1 and CDR2 from the germline V gene are MRHNA and SNTAGT. CDR3 DNA sequence: TGTGCCAGCAGTACAGGGTGGGGTCAGCCCCAGCATTTT. The encoded protein is CASSTGWGQPQHF.

This sequence joins TRBV19 and TRBJ1-5, with a weak D call TRBD1 (5 bases). The CDR3 extends over 15 amino acids. CDR1 and CDR2 from the germline V gene are LNHDA and SQIVND (reference sequence). The V gene lost 3 bases and the J gene lost 0 bases, with 9 bases spanning the gap. CDR3 in DNA: TGTGCCAGTAGTATCTCGCAGGGTAGCAATCAGCCCCAGCATTTT. Its translation is CASSISQGSNQPQHF.

This chain uses TRBV24-1 with TRBJ1-2, with 7 bases that match TRBD1. Trimming at V came to 3 bases and at J to 7 bases, leaving 13 bases not matched to a gene. Germline CDR1 KGHDR, CDR2 SFDVKD. The CDR3 is 16 amino acids. The CDR3 here is CATSDPTGLGVSGYTF. The CDR3 region has the DNA TGTGCCACCAGTGATCCGACAGGGTTGGGCGTATCTGGCTACACCTTC.

This sequence joins TRBV19 and TRBJ1-5; 7 positions match TRBD1. The CDR3 runs 20 residues. The V and J ends lost 4 bases and 2 bases, in that order; junction bases with no gene match: 20. Germline V CDR1 and CDR2: LNHDA, SQIVND (reference sequence). The CDR3 is CASSRYTRQGWLFGNQPQHF. The CDR3 DNA reads TGTGCCAGTAGTAGATACACCCGACAGGGCTGGTTATTTGGCAATCAGCCCCAGCATTTT.

The chain uses TRBV2 and TRBJ2-2; perhaps TRBD2 as D (5 bases). The germline gives CDR1 SNHLY, CDR2 FYNNEI. The CDR3 contains 14 residues. Trimming stripped 6 bases from V and 0 bases from J, with 8 bases between. In DNA form, the CDR3 reads TGTGCCAGCAGGGCACTAGCGAACACCGGGGAGCTGTTTTTT. Protein: CASRALANTGELFF.

This chain links TRBV2 with TRBJ2-7; 13 bases agree with TRBD2. The CDR3 is 15 residues long. Germline loops: CDR1 SNHLY, CDR2 FYNNEI. Trimming at V came to 6 bases and at J to 5 bases, leaving 7 bases not matched to a gene. CDR3: CASSRTSGGMNEQYV. CDR3 DNA: TGTGCCAGCAGCAGGACTAGCGGGGGTATGAACGAGCAGTACGTC.

The V and J genes are TRBV13 and TRBJ2-7; D gene ambiguous. Germline CDR1 and CDR2: PRHDT and FYEKMQ (reference sequence). Trimming took off 5 bases at V and 0 bases at J, with 5 bases between the two ends. This CDR3 has 12 amino acids. CDR3 coding DNA: TGTGCCAGCAGCAAGAGCTCCTACGAGCAGTACTTC. Residues: CASSKSSYEQYF.

V gene TRBV18 combines with J gene TRBJ1-1; 9 bases are shared with TRBD1. Germline values: CDR1 KGHSH, CDR2 LQKENI. Trimming removed 6 bases from V and 0 bases from J; junction bases left unmatched: 11. CDR3 length: 17 residues. DNA of the CDR3: TGTGCCAGCTCTCTTCTAACAGGGGGCTCGGTGAACACTGAAGCTTTCTTT. This codes for CASSLLTGGSVNTEAFF.

The genes are TRBV5-1 and TRBJ1-4; D is unclear. Germline V gene data show CDR1 as SGHRS and CDR2 as YFSETQ. V lost 0 bases and J 5 bases, leaving 14 bases between the germline ends. The CDR3 is 16 residues long. The CDR3 bases are TGCGCCAGCAGCTTGGATTCCGGTCGGGTAAATGAAAAACTGTTTTTT. Translated, it gives CASSLDSGRVNEKLFF.

V usage is TRBV18 and J usage is TRBJ1-1; 7 bases agree with TRBD1. The germline gives CDR1 KGHSH, CDR2 LQKENI. This CDR3 has 15 amino acids. With V trimmed by 4 bases and J by 0 bases, 5 bases remained unmatched. CDR3 region: CASSQGAVMNTEAFF. For the CDR3, the DNA is TGTGCCAGCTCACAGGGGGCTGTTATGAACACTGAAGCTTTCTTT. Combining the CDR3 with reference TRBV18 and TRBJ1-1 gives the whole variable domain NAGVMQNPRHLVRRRGQEARLRCSPMKGHSHVYWYRQLPEEGLKFMVYLQKENIIDESGMPKERFSAEFPKEGPSILRIQQVVRGDSAAYFCASSQGAVMNTEAFFGQGTRLTVV.

The rearrangement joins TRBV5-1 to TRBJ2-1; 7 nucleotides line up with TRBD1. The CDR3 covers 13 residues. Germline V gene sequence: CDR1 SGHRS, CDR2 YFSETQ. J gave up 5 bases and V 4 bases, and 3 bases lay outside the gene matches. The CDR3 sequence: CASSEGQNNEQFF. The CDR3 nucleotides read TGCGCCAGCAGCGAGGGACAGAACAATGAGCAGTTCTTC.

The chain couples TRBV5-6 to TRBJ1-1; no clear D. With 1 base removed from V and 6 bases from J, the gap between germline ends came to 10 bases. The CDR3 has 13 residues. Germline CDR1 reads SGHDT; CDR2 reads YYEEEE. CDR3 amino acids: CASSLRERAEAFF. CDR3 nucleotide sequence: TGTGCCAGCAGCTTGCGGGAAAGGGCTGAAGCTTTCTTT.

The rearrangement links TRBV4-2 to TRBJ2-3; 10 bases line up with TRBD2. CDR3 length: 17 amino acids. The V gene's germline CDR1 is LGHNA and CDR2 YNFKEQ. The V and J ends lost 1 base and 6 bases, in that order; junction bases with no gene match: 10. Here the CDR3 DNA reads TGTGCCAGCAGCCAAGTCCAGCGGGGGGGCGAGGCGGATACGCAGTATTTT. Translating it yields CASSQVQRGGEADTQYF.

The chain has TRBV11-2 and TRBJ2-7; the D gene is possibly TRBD2 (5 bases). The CDR3 runs 15 residues. The V end lost 5 bases, the J end lost 5 bases, and 19 bases lay between the germline ends. CDR1 is SGHAT and CDR2 is FQNNGV in the germline V gene. The CDR3 is CASSPQPTGLDEQYF. The CDR3 nucleotides are TGTGCCAGCAGCCCCCAGCCTACGGGGTTGGACGAGCAGTACTTC. Full variable domain (missing parts from reference TRBV11-2 and TRBJ2-7): EAGVAQSPRYKIIEKRQSVAFWCNPISGHATLYWYQQILGQGPKLLIQFQNNGVVDDSQLPKDRFSAERLKGVDSTLKIQPAKLEDSAVYLCASSPQPTGLDEQYFGPGTRLTVT.

This chain links TRBV18 with TRBJ2-5, with unresolved D. Germline V gene data show CDR1 as KGHSH and CDR2 as LQKENI. This CDR3 is built from 13 residues. The germline V and J ends were trimmed by 2 bases and 4 bases, with 8 bases remaining between them. In DNA, the CDR3 is TGTGCCAGCTCACCAAGTCTAGGAGAGACCCAGTACTTC. It codes for CASSPSLGETQYF.

This clone was detected only once. The chain has TRBV9 and TRBJ2-2, with D possibly matching TRBD2 (5 bases). The CDR3 has 17 residues. V was pared by 4 bases and J by 4 bases, with 20 bases between. CDR1 is SGDLS and CDR2 is YYNGEE in the germline V gene. DNA of the CDR3: TGTGCCAGCAGCCGGGATAAATCGGGTTTCGGCACCGGGGAGCTGTTTTTT. Encoded protein: CASSRDKSGFGTGELFF.

The genes are TRBV11-2 and TRBJ2-5; TRBD1 agrees at 9 bases. J lost 1 base, V lost 5 bases, and 5 bases had no gene match. The germline V gene has CDR1 SGHAT and CDR2 FQNNGV. This CDR3 is built from 15 residues. The CDR3 reads CASSTTQGAQETQYF. DNA for the CDR3: TGTGCCAGCAGCACCACACAGGGGGCCCAAGAGACCCAGTACTTC.

This chain uses TRBV11-3 with TRBJ2-7, with 9 positions matching TRBD1. V lost 1 base, J lost 5 bases, and 6 bases stayed unmatched. The CDR3 totals 15 residues. Germline values: CDR1 SGHNT, CDR2 YENEEA. The CDR3 here is CASSLGGQGLHEQYF. In DNA form, the CDR3 reads TGTGCCAGCAGCTTAGGCGGACAGGGGCTCCACGAGCAGTACTTC.

The chain links TRBV7-8 to TRBJ2-3, with 8 bases lining up with TRBD2. CDR1 is SGHVS, CDR2 FQNEAQ, per germline. There are 17 residues in the CDR3. Trimming cost V 1 base and J 6 bases; bases outside gene matches: 12. The CDR3 loop reads CASSLGPRGGTTDTQYF. CDR3 DNA sequence: TGTGCCAGCAGCTTAGGGCCACGGGGGGGCACGACCGATACGCAGTATTTT.

The CDR3 bases are TGCGCCAGCAGCCTAGCGGGGGGGCCGAACACCGGGGAGCTGTTTTTT. This translates into CASSLAGGPNTGELFF. The chain uses TRBV5-1 and TRBJ2-2; 12 bases line up with TRBD2. CDR1 SGHRS and CDR2 YFSETQ come from the germline V gene. V lost 4 bases and J lost 0; bases outside the gene matches: 1. This CDR3 region has 16 residues.